The T cell receptor (beta chain) described here comes from a study of T cells expressing NK-cell markers. TCRdb reworked the 5' RACE reads into one entry per CDR3 protein, no DNA. The sample holds 250,000 to 300,000 distinct CDR3 sequences. A note on this clonotype: Its antigen is as yet unknown.

The CDR3 covers 14 residues. Findings and limits, study-wide: These same clonotypes (in a few donors) also led the CD3+CD56-NKG2C+ fraction.

The gene calls are TRBV12-3 or TRBV12-4 and TRBJ2-2. The sample was blood T cells: a sorted CD56 or NKG2C T cell subset, CD4+ or CD8+ T cells, or bulk PBMC T cells (not recorded which). This TCR was sampled from a man aged 18 to 35 in good health. CDR3 protein: CASSLAFGTGELFF.